The entry below describes one T cell receptor (beta chain). Its binding antigen is unknown. Base quality data are lacking; no much larger clone is found one base away. The data were taken from a study of blood T cells in healthy people across ages (dated by TCRdb to the mid-2010s). Background on the whole study: Template switching captured roughly one uniquely barcoded TCR beta cDNA molecule per two T cells in model experiments. Age-related changes in TCR beta repertoire diversity were measured in the study by deep sequencing normalized with unique cDNA molecular identifiers. Four age groups were formed from the donors: young (average about 16 years), middle-aged (around 37), aged (roughly 59) and long-lived (around 80). Donors of different ages were randomly distributed across sequencing lanes to avoid experimental bias. Using the same blood draw, the study looked at two additional independent replicas of 1 million unique cDNA reads for two donors, one aged 18 to 30 and the other aged 80 or older. The full study reports these points: Observed TCR beta diversity per million T cells fell roughly linearly with age, and a significant reduction was already apparent by age around 40. Since profiling was done on bulk unsorted PBMCs, naive and antigen-experienced compartments could not be conclusively compared. The long-lived group showed more naive CD4+ T cells, fewer expanded clones and increased TCR diversity than the aged group, suggesting age selection. Estimates of total diversity from one million sequenced T cells were regarded as lower bounds and underestimates. A strong correlation was found between observed TCR beta diversity and the percentage of naive T cells measured by flow cytometry. Donor CMV infection status was unknown, potentially confounding age-related changes in expanded clonotypes.

Donors were 39 systemically healthy Caucasian individuals from Russia aged roughly 6 to 90 years. Ten milliliters of peripheral blood were collected from each donor into EDTA-treated Vacutainer tubes. Ficoll-Paque density-gradient centrifugation was used to isolate PBMCs, with at least 6.5 million per sample. Trizol reagent was used to extract total RNA from the PBMCs, yielding at least 6 micrograms per sample. Naive CD45RAhigh/CD27high T cell percentages were measured by flow cytometry on a PBMC aliquot from every donor. The CDR1 and CDR2 encoded by the germline V gene are MNHEY and SVGEGT. The junction shows trimming of 3 bases on V and 2 bases on J, plus 8 bases between the germline ends. Inclusive of the bounding cysteine and phenylalanine, the CDR3 is 14 residues long. The only DNA kept is the CDR3, 42 bases in frame from the first base. Library prep was done by 5' RACE. TCRdb names Illumina HiSeq 2500 as the instrument used. A second roughly 7 to 11 cycle PCR used a sample-barcoded 5' primer and a J-beta primer mix. Each TCR beta cDNA molecule received a unique molecular identifier from a template-switch 5' adaptor carrying 12 random nucleotides. Each sample yielded at least 3 million CDR3-containing paired-end reads. All of the RNA was converted into first-strand cDNA using the Mint cDNA synthesis kit, with a TRBC-specific oligonucleotide serving as the primer. All cDNA was treated with uracil-DNA glycosylase and then went through a first 18-cycle PCR with the universal primers M1SS and BC2_uni_R. Turning to the authors' computational methods: Normalization of each sample was performed by random selection of 1 million high-quality reads, each carrying a distinct molecular identifier. Reads with shared molecular identifiers were discarded instead of being binned into consensus sequences. CDR3 identification, clonotype clustering and error correction used MiTCR with a Q25 quality threshold and the strictest error-elimination algorithm. A nonparametric unseen species model using Euler transformation provided a lower-bound estimate of total TCR beta diversity. The public reads were quality trimmed at Q25 with fastp and then assembled into clones with MiXCR by TCRdb, keeping productive beta chains. Every distinct CDR3 protein forms one entry, paired with its most common genes and DNA. Here the V and J calls rest on TCRdb's processing, not on the authors' analysis. This sample comprises some 1,500,000 distinct CDR3 sequences, about 42% of them detected only once. Together, the top ten hold just over 4% of the sample.

The rearrangement joined TRBV6-2 or TRBV6-3 to TRBJ1-5; the D gene identity is not certain. The sequencing sample was made of blood. The TCR comes from a woman younger than 30 in good health. The CDR3 reads as follows: CASSYRGRNQPQHF. The DNA sequence reads TGTGCCAGCAGTTATCGGGGTCGCAATCAGCCCCAGCATTTT.